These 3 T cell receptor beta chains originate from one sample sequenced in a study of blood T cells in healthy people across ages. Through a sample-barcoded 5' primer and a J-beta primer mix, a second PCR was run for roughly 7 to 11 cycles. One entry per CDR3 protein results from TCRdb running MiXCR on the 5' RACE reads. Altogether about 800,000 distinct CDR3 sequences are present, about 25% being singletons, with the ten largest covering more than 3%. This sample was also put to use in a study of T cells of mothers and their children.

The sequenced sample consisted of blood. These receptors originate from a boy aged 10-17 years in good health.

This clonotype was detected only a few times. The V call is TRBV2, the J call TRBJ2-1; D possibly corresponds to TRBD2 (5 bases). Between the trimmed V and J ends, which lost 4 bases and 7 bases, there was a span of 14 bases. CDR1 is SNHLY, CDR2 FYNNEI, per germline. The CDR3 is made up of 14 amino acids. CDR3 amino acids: CASSVSGNWNEQFF. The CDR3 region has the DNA TGTGCCAGCAGTGTCTCGGGGAATTGGAATGAGCAGTTCTTC.

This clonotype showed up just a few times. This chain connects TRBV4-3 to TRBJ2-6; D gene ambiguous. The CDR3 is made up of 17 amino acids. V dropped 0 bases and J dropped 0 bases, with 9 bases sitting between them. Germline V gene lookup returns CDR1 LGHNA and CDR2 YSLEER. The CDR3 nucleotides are TGCGCCAGCAGCCAAGATTCCAGCTCCTCTGGGGCCAACGTCCTGACTTTC. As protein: CASSQDSSSSGANVLTF.

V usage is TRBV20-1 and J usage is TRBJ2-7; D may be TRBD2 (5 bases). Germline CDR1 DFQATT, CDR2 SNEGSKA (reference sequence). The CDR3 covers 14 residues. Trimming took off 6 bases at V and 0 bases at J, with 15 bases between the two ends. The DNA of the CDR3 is TGCAGTGCAGCATCGGGAACCCGCTCCTACGAGCAGTACTTC. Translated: CSAASGTRSYEQYF.